This T cell receptor beta chain was sequenced during a study of blood T cell repertoires in COVID-19. The table came from immunoSEQ multiplex PCR; TCRdb's copy has only in-frame clones and leaves some out. The top ten clones hold roughly 6.2% of a sample with over 60,000 clones, around nine tenths of them seen once. CDR1 SGHAT and CDR2 FQNNGV come from the germline V gene. The germline V and J ends were trimmed by 5 bases and 0 bases, with 16 bases remaining between them. There are 16 residues in the CDR3. The gene calls are TRBV11-2 and TRBJ1-1; no clear D. The sequence was collected from a human donor in a cohort sampled during active COVID-19. The sequenced sample was peripheral blood. The chain's CDR3 is CASSLLAAGMNTEAFF. DNA for the CDR3: TGTGCCAGCAGCCTCCTCGCAGCGGGCATGAACACTGAAGCTTTCTTT.